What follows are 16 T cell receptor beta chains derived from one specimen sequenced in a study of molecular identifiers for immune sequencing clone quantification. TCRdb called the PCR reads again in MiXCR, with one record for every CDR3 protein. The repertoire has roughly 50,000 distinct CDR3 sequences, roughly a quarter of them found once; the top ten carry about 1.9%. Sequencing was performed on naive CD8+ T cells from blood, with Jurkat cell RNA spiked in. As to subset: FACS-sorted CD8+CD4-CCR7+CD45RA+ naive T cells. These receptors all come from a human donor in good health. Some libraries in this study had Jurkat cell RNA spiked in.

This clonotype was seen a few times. The CDR3 loop reads CASSWTGADQPQHF. CDR3 coding DNA: TGTGCCAGCAGTTGGACAGGGGCGGACCAGCCCCAGCATTTT. The J gene is TRBJ1-5, the V gene TRBV12-3 or TRBV12-4; 9 positions match TRBD1. V trimming: 4 bases; J trimming: 7 bases; junction bases outside the gene matches: 5. CDR3 length equals 14 residues.

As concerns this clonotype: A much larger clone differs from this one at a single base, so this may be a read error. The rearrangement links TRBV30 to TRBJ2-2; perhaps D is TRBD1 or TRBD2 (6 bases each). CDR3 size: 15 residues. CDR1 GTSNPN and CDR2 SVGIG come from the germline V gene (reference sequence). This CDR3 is CAWSGRTANTGGLFF. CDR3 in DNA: TGTGCCTGGAGCGGGCGGACAGCAAACACCGGGGGGCTGTTTTTT.

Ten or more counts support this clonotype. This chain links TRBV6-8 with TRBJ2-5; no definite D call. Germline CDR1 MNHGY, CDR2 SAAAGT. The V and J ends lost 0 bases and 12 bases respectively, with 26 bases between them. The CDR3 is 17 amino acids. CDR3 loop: CASSYSLTEDHRTPKYF. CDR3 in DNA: TGTGCCAGCAGTTACTCCCTCACTGAGGACCATCGTACTCCTAAGTACTTC.

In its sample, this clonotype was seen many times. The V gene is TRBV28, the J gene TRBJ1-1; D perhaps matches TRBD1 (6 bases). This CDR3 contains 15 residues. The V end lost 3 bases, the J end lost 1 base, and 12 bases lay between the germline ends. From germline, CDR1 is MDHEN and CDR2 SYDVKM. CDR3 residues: CASSLWQGTNTEAFF. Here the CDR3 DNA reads TGTGCCAGCAGTTTGTGGCAGGGGACGAACACTGAAGCTTTCTTT.

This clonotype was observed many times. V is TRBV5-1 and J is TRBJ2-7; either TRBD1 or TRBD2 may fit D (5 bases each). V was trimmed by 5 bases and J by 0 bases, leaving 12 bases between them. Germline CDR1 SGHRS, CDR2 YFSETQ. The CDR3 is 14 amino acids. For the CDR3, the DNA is TGCGCCAGCAGGGGGGAGAGGGGCTCCTACGAGCAGTACTTC. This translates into CASRGERGSYEQYF.

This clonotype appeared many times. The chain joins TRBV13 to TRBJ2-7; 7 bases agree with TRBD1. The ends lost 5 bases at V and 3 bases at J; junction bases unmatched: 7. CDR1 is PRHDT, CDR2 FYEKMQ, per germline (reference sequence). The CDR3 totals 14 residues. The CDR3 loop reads CASSPGQSLYEQYF. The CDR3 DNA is TGTGCCAGCAGCCCGGGACAGTCCCTCTACGAGCAGTACTTC. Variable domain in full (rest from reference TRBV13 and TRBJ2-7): AAGVIQSPRHLIKEKRETATLKCYPIPRHDTVYWYQQGPGQDPQFLISFYEKMQSDKGSIPDRFSAQQFSDYHSELNMSSLELGDSALYFCASSPGQSLYEQYFGPGTRLTVT.

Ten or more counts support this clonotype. CDR3 protein: CSVGTGPPYGYTF. In DNA, the CDR3 is TGCAGCGTAGGAACAGGCCCACCATATGGCTACACCTTC. The chain carries TRBV29-1 and TRBJ1-2; TRBD1 is a possible D gene (5 bases). V lost 6 bases and J 5 bases, leaving 16 bases between the germline ends. Germline CDR1 is SQVTM and CDR2 is ANQGSEA. The CDR3 extends over 13 amino acids.

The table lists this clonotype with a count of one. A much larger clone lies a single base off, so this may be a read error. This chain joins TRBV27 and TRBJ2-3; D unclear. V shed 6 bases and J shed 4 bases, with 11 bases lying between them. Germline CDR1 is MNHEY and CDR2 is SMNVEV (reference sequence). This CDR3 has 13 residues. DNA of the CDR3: TGTGCCAGCAGCCTGTGGAACGCAGATACGCAGTATTTT. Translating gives CASSLWNADTQYF.

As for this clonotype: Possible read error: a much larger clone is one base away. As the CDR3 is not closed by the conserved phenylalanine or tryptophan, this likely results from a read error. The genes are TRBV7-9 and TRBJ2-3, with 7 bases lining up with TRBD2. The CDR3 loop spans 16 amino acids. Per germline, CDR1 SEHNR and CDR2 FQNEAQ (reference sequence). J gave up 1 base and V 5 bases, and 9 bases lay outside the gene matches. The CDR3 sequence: CASSLPAGGGTDTQYS. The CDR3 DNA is TGTGCCAGCAGCCTCCCGGCTGGGGGGGGCACAGATACGCAGTATTCT.

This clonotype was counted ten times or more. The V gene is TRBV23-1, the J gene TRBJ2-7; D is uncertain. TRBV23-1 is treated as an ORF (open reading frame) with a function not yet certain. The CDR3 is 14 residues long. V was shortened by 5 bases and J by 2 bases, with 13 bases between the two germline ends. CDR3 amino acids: CASSSITRTYEQYF. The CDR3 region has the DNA TGCGCCAGCAGTTCAATCACGCGAACCTACGAGCAGTACTTC.

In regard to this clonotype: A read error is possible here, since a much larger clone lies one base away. The CDR3 here is CASSHQWPWKGWDQPQQF. CDR3 sequence (DNA): TGTGCCAGCAGCCACCAATGGCCGTGGAAGGGTTGGGATCAGCCCCAGCAGTTT. The rearrangement links TRBV3-1 to TRBJ1-5; no firm D call. This CDR3 comprises 18 residues. CDR1 and CDR2 from the germline V gene are LGHDT and YNNKEL (reference sequence).

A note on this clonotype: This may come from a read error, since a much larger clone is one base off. DNA of the CDR3: TGTGCCAGTAGTCCCAGGATTTCCTACGAGCAGTACTTC. Its translation is CASSPRISYEQYF. The V and J genes are TRBV19 and TRBJ2-7; no reliable D call. V gave up 5 bases and J gave up 1 base, with 9 bases separating them. Per germline, CDR1 LNHDA and CDR2 SQIVND (reference sequence). The CDR3 has 13 amino acids.

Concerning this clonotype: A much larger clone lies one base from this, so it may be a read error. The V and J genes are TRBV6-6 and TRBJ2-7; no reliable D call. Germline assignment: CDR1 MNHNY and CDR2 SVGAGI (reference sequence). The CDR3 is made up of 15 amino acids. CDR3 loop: CASSYSVTTSYEQHF. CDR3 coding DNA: TGTGCCAGCAGTTACTCGGTGACCACCTCCTACGAGCAGCACTTC.

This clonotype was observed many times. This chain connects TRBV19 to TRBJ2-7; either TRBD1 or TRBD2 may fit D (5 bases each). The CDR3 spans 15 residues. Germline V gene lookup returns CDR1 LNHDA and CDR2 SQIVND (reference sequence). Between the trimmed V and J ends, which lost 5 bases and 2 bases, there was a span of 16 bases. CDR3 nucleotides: TGTGCCAGTAGTCACCGGGACCGAGGACCCTACGAGCAGTACTTC. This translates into CASSHRDRGPYEQYF.

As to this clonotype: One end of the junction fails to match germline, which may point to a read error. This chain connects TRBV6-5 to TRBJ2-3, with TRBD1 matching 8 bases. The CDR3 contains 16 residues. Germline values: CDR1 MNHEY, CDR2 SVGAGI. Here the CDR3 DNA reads TGTGCCAGCAGTTACTCGGACAGGGAGGTTCCAGATGCGCAGTATTTT. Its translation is CASSYSDREVPDAQYF.

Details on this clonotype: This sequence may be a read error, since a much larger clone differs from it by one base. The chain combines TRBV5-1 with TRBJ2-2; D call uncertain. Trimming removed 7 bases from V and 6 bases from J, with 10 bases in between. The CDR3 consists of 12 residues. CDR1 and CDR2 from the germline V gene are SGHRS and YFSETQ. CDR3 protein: CASPGSPGELFF. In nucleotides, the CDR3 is TGCGCCAGCCCGGGTTCGCCCGGGGAGCTGTTTTTT.